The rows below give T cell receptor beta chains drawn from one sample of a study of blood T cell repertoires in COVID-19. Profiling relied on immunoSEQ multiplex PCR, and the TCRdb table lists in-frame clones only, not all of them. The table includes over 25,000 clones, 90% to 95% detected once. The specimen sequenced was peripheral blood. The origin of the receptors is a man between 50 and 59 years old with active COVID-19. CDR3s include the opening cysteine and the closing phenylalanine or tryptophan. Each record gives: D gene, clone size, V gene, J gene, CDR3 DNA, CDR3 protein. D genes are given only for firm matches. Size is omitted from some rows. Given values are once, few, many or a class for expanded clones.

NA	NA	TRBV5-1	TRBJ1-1	TGCGCCAGCAGCGCAGAGGCAGGGCTGAACACTGAAGCTTTCTTT	CASSAEAGLNTEAFF
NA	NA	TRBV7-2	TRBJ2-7	TGTGCCAGCAGCTTAACCCTAGCGACGAGAGAGCAGTACTTC	CASSLTLATREQYF
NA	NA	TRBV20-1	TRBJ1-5	TGCAGTGCCCCCTGCCGGTGGCCCCAGCATTTT	CSAPCRWPQHF
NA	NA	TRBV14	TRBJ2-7	TGTGCCAGCAGCCAAGATCGCAAGGGGGCCTACGAGCAGTACTTC	CASSQDRKGAYEQYF
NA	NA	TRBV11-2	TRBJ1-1	TGTGCCAGCAGCCTCCGGACAGCCCTTAGCACTGAAGCTTTCTTT	CASSLRTALSTEAFF
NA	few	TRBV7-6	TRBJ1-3	TGTGCCAGCAGCTTAGTCCGGAGATCGATGTCTGGAAACACCATATATTTT	CASSLVRRSMSGNTIYF
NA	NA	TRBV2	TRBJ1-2	TGTGCCAGCAGTGAAGGATTAAGGAGGGAAGGCTACACCTTC	CASSEGLRREGYTF
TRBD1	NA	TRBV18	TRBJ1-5	TGTGCCAGCTCACCAAATGACAGGGTAGGAAATCAGCCCCAGCATTTT	CASSPNDRVGNQPQHF
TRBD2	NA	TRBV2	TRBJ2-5	TGTGCCAGCAGTGAAGAAAGTGGGCGGGGGGGCCTGATTTTGCGAGAGACCCAGTACTTC	CASSEESGRGGLILRETQYF
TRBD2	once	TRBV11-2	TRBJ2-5	TGTGCCAGCAGCTTAGTGACTAGCGGGAGTCTAGAGACCCAGTACTTC	CASSLVTSGSLETQYF
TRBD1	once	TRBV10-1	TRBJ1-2	TGCGCCAGCGGCGGACAGGGCGGCGACTATGGCTACACCTTC	CASGGQGGDYGYTF
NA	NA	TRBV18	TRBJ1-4	TGTGCCAGCTCACCACAGGGACAACAAAATGAAAAACTGTTTTTT	CASSPQGQQNEKLFF
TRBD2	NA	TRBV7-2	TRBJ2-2	TGTGCCAGCAGCTTGATAGCGGGAGTGACCGGGGAGCTGTTTTTT	CASSLIAGVTGELFF
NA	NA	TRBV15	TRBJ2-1	TGTGCCACCAGCAGAGATATAACAGGGATCATCTACAATGAGCAGTTCTTC	CATSRDITGIIYNEQFF
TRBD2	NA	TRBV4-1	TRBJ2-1	TGCGCCAGCAGCCAAGGGACTAGCAGACACAATGAGCAGTTCTTC	CASSQGTSRHNEQFF
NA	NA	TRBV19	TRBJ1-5	TGTGCCAGTAGTTGGACAGCTTTGGGTGGTCAGCCCCAGCATTTT	CASSWTALGGQPQHF
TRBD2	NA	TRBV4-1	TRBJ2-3	TGCGCCAGCAGCCAGCTTTTAGCGGGGGGACTTCTCACAGATACGCAGTATTTT	CASSQLLAGGLLTDTQYF
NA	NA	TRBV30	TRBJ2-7	TGTGCCTGGAACCTCAAGGGGGATAAGTACTTC	CAWNLKGDKYF
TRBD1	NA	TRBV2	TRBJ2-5	TGTGCCAGTAGACAGGGAGAGACCCAGTACTTC	CASRQGETQYF
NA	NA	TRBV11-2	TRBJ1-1	TGTGCCAGCAGCCGTCCCTCAGGGGCCAGGGGCACTGAAGCTTTCTTT	CASSRPSGARGTEAFF
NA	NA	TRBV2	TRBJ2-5	TGTGCCAGCAGCTTAATGGAGACCCAGTACTTC	CASSLMETQYF
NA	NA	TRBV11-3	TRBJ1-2	TGTGCCAGCAGCCCCGGACAGTCAACTATTGTTAGGGGCTACACCTTC	CASSPGQSTIVRGYTF
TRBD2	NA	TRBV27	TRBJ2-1	TGTGCCAGCAGCCTAACTAGCGGGTCCTACAATGAGCAGTTCTTC	CASSLTSGSYNEQFF
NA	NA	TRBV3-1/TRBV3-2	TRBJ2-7	TGTGCCAGCAGCCAAAACTACTACGAGCAGTACTTC	CASSQNYYEQYF
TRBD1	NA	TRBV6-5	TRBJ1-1	TGTGCCAGCAGAAGACAGGGATCGGACACTGAAGCTTTCTTT	CASRRQGSDTEAFF
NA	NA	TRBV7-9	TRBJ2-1	TGTGCCAGCAGCTTAGGAGATTTTGAGCAGTTCTTC	CASSLGDFEQFF
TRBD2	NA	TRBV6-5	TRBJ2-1	TGTGCCAGCAGTAGCGGGGGCCCCTACAATGAGCAGTTCTTC	CASSSGGPYNEQFF
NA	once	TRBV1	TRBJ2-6	TGCACCAGCAGCCAAGAATACAGCGGGGGGGCCACTGGGGCCAACGTCCTGACTTTC	CTSSQEYSGGATGANVLTF
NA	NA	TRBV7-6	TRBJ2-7	TGTGCCAGCAGCTTAGGGATCCCAGGGTCTGAGCAGTACTTC	CASSLGIPGSEQYF
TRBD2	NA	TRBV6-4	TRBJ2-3	TGTGCCAGCAGTGTAACTAGCGGAGATACGCAGTATTTT	CASSVTSGDTQYF
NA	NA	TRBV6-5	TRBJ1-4	TGTGCCACAACCAGGGTGCGGGAAAAACTGTTTTTT	CATTRVREKLFF
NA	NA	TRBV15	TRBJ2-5	TGTGCCACCAGCAGCACCGGGACATTCCTTAAAGAGACCCAGTACTTC	CATSSTGTFLKETQYF
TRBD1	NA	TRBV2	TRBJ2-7	TGTGCCAGCAGTGATCCTTTGAGACAGGGGCCTACCTACGAGCAGTACTTC	CASSDPLRQGPTYEQYF
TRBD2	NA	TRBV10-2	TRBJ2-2	TGCGCCAGCCGGGACGGCGGGAGGTGGGGCGGGGAGCTGTTTTTT	CASRDGGRWGGELFF
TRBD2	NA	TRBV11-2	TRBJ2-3	TGTGCCAGCAGCTTCCCCCTAGGACTAGCGGGGGACACAGATACGCAGTATTTT	CASSFPLGLAGDTDTQYF
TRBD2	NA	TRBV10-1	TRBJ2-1	TGCGCCAGCAGTGAGGTGGAAGCGGGAAAGAACAATGAGCAGTTCTTC	CASSEVEAGKNNEQFF
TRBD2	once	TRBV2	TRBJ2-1	TGTGCCAGCAGTCCTTATCAGACTAGCGGGAAGTACAATGAGCAGTTCTTC	CASSPYQTSGKYNEQFF
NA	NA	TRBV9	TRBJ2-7	TGTGCCAGCAGCCTAGGACTGCAAGCCTACGAGCAGTACTTC	CASSLGLQAYEQYF
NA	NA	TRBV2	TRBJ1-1	TGTGCCAGCAGACCGCAGCGGAACACTGAAGCTTTCTTT	CASRPQRNTEAFF
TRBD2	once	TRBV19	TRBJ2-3	TGTGCCAGTACCGTTGCCAGCGGGAGGAGGGATACGCAGTATTTT	CASTVASGRRDTQYF
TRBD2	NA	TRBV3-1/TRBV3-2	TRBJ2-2	TGTGCCAGCAGCCGCCCCCGACCGGCGGGGGGATCCACCGGGGAGCTGTTTTTT	CASSRPRPAGGSTGELFF
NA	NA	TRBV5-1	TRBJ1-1	TGCGCCAGCAGCTTTGACATGAACACTGAAGCTTTCTTT	CASSFDMNTEAFF
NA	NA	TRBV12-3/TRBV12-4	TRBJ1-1	TGTGCCAGCAGTCATAGGGGGACTGAAGCTTTCTTT	CASSHRGTEAFF
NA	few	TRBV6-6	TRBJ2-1	TGTGCCAGCAGTTACTCTTCGGGGTCCGGTGAGCAGTTCTTC	CASSYSSGSGEQFF
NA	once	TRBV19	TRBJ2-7	TGTGCCAGTAGTAAGAACCAAGAGACAGGTAGCTCCTACGAGCAGTACTTC	CASSKNQETGSSYEQYF
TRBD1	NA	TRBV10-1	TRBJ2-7	TGCGCCAGCAGCCGGGACAGTCCCTACGAGCAGTACTTC	CASSRDSPYEQYF
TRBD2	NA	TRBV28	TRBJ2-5	TGTGCCAGCAGTTTATTTCCCGCGGGGGGCAGAGAGACCCAGTACTTC	CASSLFPAGGRETQYF
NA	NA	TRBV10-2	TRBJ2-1	TGCGCCAGCAGTGAGATCCTAGCGTCCAATGAGCAGTTCTTC	CASSEILASNEQFF
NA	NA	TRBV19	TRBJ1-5	TGTGCCAGTAGTATAGGGGCAGGACACAATCAGCCCCAGCATTTT	CASSIGAGHNQPQHF
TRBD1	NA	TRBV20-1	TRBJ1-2	TGCAGTGCCAGTACCGGACAGGGGCAGAATGGCTACACCTTC	CSASTGQGQNGYTF
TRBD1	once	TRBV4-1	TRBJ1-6	TGCGCCAGCAGCCAACGGACAGGCCAAAGCTCCTATAATTCACCCCTCCACTTT	CASSQRTGQSSYNSPLHF
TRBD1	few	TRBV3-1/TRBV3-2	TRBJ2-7	TGTGCCAGCAGCCAAGTGGCAGGGGGCGAGCAGTACTTC	CASSQVAGGEQYF
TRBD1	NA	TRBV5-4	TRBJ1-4	TGTGCCAGCAGTCTCGGGACAGTTCAAGAAAAACTGTTTTTT	CASSLGTVQEKLFF
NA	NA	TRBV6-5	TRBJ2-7	TGTGCCAGCAGTTGGGACCAGACAGGACTTAAATACGAGCAGTACTTC	CASSWDQTGLKYEQYF
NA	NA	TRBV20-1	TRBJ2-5	TGCAGTGCTAGTCCCCCTACAGAGACCCAGTACTTC	CSASPPTETQYF
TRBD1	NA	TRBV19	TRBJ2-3	TGTGCCAGTAGTACCAGGGACAGGGGATCTGTCACAGATACGCAGTATTTT	CASSTRDRGSVTDTQYF
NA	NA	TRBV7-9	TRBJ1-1	TGTGCCAGCAGCTCCCGGGTCTCCATGAACACTGAAGCTTTCTTT	CASSSRVSMNTEAFF
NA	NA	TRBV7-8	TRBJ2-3	TGTGCCAGCAGCTTAGCGCTCCAGGGAAGCACAGATACGCAGTATTTT	CASSLALQGSTDTQYF
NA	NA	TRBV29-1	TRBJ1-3	TGCAGCGCACTTGGGGCGTCCTCTGGAAACACCATATATTTT	CSALGASSGNTIYF